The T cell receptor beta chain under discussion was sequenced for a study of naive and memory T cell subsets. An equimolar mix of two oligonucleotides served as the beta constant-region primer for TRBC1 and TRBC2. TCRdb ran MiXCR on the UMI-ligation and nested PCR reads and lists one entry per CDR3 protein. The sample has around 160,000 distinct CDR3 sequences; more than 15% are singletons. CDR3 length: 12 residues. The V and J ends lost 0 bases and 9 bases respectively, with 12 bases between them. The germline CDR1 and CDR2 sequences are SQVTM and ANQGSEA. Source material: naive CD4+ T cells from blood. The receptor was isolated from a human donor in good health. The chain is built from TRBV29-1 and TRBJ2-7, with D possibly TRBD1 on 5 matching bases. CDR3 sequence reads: CSVEEKARVQYF. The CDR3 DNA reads TGCAGCGTTGAAGAGAAGGCCAGGGTGCAGTACTTC.